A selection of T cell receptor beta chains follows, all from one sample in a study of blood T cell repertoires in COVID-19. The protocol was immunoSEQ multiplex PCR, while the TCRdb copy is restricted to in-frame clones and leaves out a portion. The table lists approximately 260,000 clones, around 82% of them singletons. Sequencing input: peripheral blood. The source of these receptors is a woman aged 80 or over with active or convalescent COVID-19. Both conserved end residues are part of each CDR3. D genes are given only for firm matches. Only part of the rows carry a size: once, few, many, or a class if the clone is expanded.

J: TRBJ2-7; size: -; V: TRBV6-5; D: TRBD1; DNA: TGTGCCAGCAGGCCCGGGACAGCTGATACCTACGAGCAGTACTTC; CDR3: CASRPGTADTYEQYF
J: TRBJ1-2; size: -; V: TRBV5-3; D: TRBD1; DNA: TGTGCCAGAAGCCGGGACAGGGGGCGCTCAGACGGATATGGCTACACCTTC; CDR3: CARSRDRGRSDGYGYTF
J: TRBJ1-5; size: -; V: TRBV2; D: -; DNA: TGTGCCTGGAGTCTTGATAGCAATCAGCCCCAGCATTTT; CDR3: CAWSLDSNQPQHF
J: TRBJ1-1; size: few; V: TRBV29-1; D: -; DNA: TGCAGCGTTGCCTCTGTCCGACTATACACTGAAGCTTTCTTT; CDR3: CSVASVRLYTEAFF
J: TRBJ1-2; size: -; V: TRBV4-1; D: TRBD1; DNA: TGCGCCAGCAGCCAAGGGAGACAGGGGGCAGGCTACACCTTC; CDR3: CASSQGRQGAGYTF
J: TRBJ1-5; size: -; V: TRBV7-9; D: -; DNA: TGTGCCAGCAGCTTCGGGAATCAGCCCCAGCATTTT; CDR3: CASSFGNQPQHF
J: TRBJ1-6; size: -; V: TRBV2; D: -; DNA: TGTGCCAGCAGTGGGTCGGAGGGCAGTTCACCCCTCCACTTT; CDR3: CASSGSEGSSPLHF
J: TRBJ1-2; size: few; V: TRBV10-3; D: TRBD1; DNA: TGTGCCATCAGTGTGGACAGGTTTCTCACCTTC; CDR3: CAISVDRFLTF
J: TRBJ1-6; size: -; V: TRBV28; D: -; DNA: TGTGCCAGCACCTTACGGGGCAGGGGAAATAATTCACCCCTCCACTTT; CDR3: CASTLRGRGNNSPLHF
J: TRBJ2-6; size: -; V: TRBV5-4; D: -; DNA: TGTGCCAGCAAAGGAGGCTCTGGGGCCAACGTCCTGACTTTC; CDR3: CASKGGSGANVLTF
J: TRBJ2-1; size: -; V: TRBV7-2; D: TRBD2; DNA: TGTGCCAGCAGCTTAGGGTTACTAGCGTTCGATGAGCAGTTCTTC; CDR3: CASSLGLLAFDEQFF
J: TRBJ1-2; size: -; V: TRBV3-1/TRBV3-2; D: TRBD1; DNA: TGTGCCAGCAGCCAGACAGGGGGGCACGGCTACACCTTC; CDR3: CASSQTGGHGYTF
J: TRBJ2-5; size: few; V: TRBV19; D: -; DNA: TGTGCCAGTAGTACGCAGAGGACTCGGGAGACCCAGTACTTC; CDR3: CASSTQRTRETQYF
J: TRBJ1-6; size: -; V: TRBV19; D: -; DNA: TGTGCCAGTAGTATCCGCGATCCTTATTCACCCCTCCACTTT; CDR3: CASSIRDPYSPLHF
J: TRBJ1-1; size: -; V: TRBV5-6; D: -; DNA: TGTGCCAGCAGCCAAGGTCTTGAGGCTGAAGCTTTCTTT; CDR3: CASSQGLEAEAFF
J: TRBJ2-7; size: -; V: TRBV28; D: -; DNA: TGTGCCAGCGGCTTCCCCTACGAGCAGTACTTC; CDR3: CASGFPYEQYF
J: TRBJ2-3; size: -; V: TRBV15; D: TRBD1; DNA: TGTGCCACCAGCAGAGATATGACAGGGGCCACAGATACGCAGTATTTT; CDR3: CATSRDMTGATDTQYF
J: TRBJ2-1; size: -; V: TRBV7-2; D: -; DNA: TGTGCCAGCAGTCTAGACAGGAGAACATACAATGAGCAGTTCTTC; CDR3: CASSLDRRTYNEQFF